This note documents a single T cell receptor (beta chain) sequence. The antigen is unknown. Constant-region reverse primers amplified full-length variable regions, followed by semi-nested Nested Universal Primer A PCR. TCRdb reprocessed the 5' RACE reads with MiXCR, giving one entry per CDR3 protein. The table includes roughly 8,500 distinct CDR3 sequences, roughly 51% detected once. V gave up 4 bases and J gave up 2 bases, with 16 bases separating them. This CDR3 region has 16 residues. Germline V gene lookup returns CDR1 ENHRY and CDR2 SYGVKD. The study's findings and limits: Tumor memory CD4+ T cell TCR gene usage was found to cluster with blood and lymph node memory CD4+ cells and with lymph node naive CD4+ cells. Whole repertoires were not studied in the larger cohort, only one V-J beta rearrangement. Tumor-infiltrating Treg TCR alpha and beta sequences overlapped most with tumor naive CD4+ T cells, then blood naive.

Tregs were sorted as CD4+CD25+CD127-/low cells. The sequence derives from a female donor with breast cancer. The rearrangement joins TRBV10-3 to TRBJ2-3; the D gene could be TRBD1 or TRBD2 (6 bases each). What was sequenced was Tregs sorted from a lymph node. The CDR3 DNA reads as TGTGCCATCAGTGGGGGGGCTGACGATGCCACAGATACGCAGTATTTT. Protein sequence: CAISGGADDATDTQYF.